The clone carrying this T cell receptor (beta chain) was recorded at least ten times. The antigen is unknown. These data are taken from a study of T-cell memory formation after mild COVID-19. TCRdb processed the 5' RACE reads anew with MiXCR; each CDR3 protein has one entry. The profile covers 250,000 to 300,000 distinct CDR3 sequences, with 15% to 20% appearing a single time and 20% to 25% taken by the ten largest. Findings and caveats of the study: CD4+ contracting clones lay mainly in CM and EM, CD8+ ones in EMRA.

The junction had 5 bases not matched to a gene; V was cut back by 4 bases and J by 4 bases. Germline V CDR1 and CDR2: LNHNV, YYDKDF (reference sequence). The length of the CDR3 is 15 residues. V gene TRBV15 combines with J gene TRBJ2-5, with TRBD1 matching 11 bases. The sample was PBMCs or a T cell subset sorted from them (not recorded which). The receptor was derived from a man between 18 and 35 years old who had mild COVID-19 (a few samples of this study predate the infection). Cell type and time point are not known. The CDR3 loop is CATSKRTGGAETQYF. The DNA of the CDR3 is TGTGCCACCAGCAAGAGGACAGGGGGCGCAGAGACCCAGTACTTC.